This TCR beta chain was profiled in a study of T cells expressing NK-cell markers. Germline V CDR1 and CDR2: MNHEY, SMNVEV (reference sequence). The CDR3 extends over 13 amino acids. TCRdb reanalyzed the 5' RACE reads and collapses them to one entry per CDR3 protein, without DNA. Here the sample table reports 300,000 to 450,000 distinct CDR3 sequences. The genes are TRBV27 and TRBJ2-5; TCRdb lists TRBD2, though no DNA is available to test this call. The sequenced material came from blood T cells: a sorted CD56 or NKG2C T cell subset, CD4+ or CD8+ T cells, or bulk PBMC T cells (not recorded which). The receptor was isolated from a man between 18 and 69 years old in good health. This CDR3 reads CASSRTWGETQYF.